A single TCR beta chain is shown here with its context. The junction and the germline gene differ at one end; a read error may be behind it. Scientists recovered RNA and DNA together from about 21-30 mg of unsorted bulk tissue. A primer matching the constant region was used to make TCR beta cDNA from about 500 ng of total RNA. Nested multiplex PCR, run for three rounds with slightly modified ARM-PCR, yielded TCR beta libraries. Each of the first two PCR rounds ran approximately 11 cycles with TRBV1-TRBV30 forward and C-beta reverse primers. TCRdb reanalysed the multiplex PCR reads using MiXCR and keeps one entry per CDR3 protein. Among about 84,000 distinct CDR3 sequences listed, 72% were seen once. This sample was taken from a study of tumor-infiltrating lymphocytes in primary liver carcinoma. The CDR3 extends over 13 amino acids. The germline V gene encodes CDR1 SGHAT and CDR2 FQNNGV.

The TCR sequence derives from a man in his forties with primary liver carcinoma and hepatitis B virus infection. The V and J genes are TRBV11-2 and TRBJ2-7; D gene unclear. Sequenced material: liver tumor tissue from sampling region 1. Specified subset: tumor region T1, superior pole. The DNA for the CDR3 is TGTGCTAGCAGCTTAAGCGAGCTACCGTCGCAGTACTTC. Translation: CASSLSELPSQYF. The full variable domain, completed using reference TRBV11-2 and TRBJ2-7, is EAGVAQSPRYKIIEKRQSVAFWCNPISGHATLYWYQQILGQGPKLLIQFQNNGVVDDSQLPKDRFSAERLKGVDSTLKIQPAKLEDSAVYLCASSLSELPSQYFGPGTRLTVT.